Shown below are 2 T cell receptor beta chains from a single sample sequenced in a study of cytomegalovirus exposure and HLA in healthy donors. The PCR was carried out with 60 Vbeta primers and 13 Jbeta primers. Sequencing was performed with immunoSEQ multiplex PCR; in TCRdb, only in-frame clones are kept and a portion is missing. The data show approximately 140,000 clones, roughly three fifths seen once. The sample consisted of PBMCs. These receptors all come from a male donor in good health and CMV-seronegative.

In DNA form, the CDR3 reads TGTGCCAGCAGTTGGGACAGGGCCTATGGCTACACCTTC. This translates into CASSWDRAYGYTF. The chain joins TRBV5-4 to TRBJ1-2, with 9 bases identical to TRBD1. This CDR3 spans 13 amino acids. With 5 bases clipped from V and 4 bases from J, the junction kept 3 bases outside the gene matches. Per germline, CDR1 SGHNT and CDR2 YYREEE (reference sequence).

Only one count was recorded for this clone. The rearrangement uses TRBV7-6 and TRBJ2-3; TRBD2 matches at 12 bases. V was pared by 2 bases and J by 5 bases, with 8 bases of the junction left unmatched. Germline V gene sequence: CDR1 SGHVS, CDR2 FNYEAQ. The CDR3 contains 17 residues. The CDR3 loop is CASSLWPLAGGQDTQYF. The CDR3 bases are TGTGCCAGCAGCTTATGGCCCCTAGCGGGGGGGCAAGATACGCAGTATTTT.